The 14 T cell receptor beta chains listed next were all sequenced from one sample in a study of control samples from healthy donors and cancer patients. The repertoire was sequenced with immunoSEQ multiplex PCR; TCRdb's copy has only in-frame clones and lacks some. The table has approximately 80,000 clones, about nine tenths seen once. Specimen: blood. The receptors were gathered from a man in his thirties or forties in good health.

This chain uses TRBV28 with TRBJ1-4; no definite D call. V was trimmed by 10 bases and J by 7 bases, leaving 13 bases between them. The CDR3 extends over 12 amino acids. Germline lookup yields CDR1 MDHEN and CDR2 SYDVKM. The CDR3 loop reads CATKRAGEKLFF. The CDR3 bases are TGTGCCACTAAGAGGGCGGGTGAAAAACTGTTTTTT. Supplemented by reference TRBV28 and TRBJ1-4, the full variable domain reads DVKVTQSSRYLVKRTGEKVFLECVQDMDHENMFWYRQDPGLGLRLIYFSYDVKMKEKGDIPEGYSVSREKKERFSLILESASTNQTSMYLCATKRAGEKLFFGSGTQLSVL.

This clone has only one observation. The rearrangement joins TRBV4-1 to TRBJ1-1; 8 nucleotides line up with TRBD1. The CDR3 has 15 residues. Trimming removed 4 bases from V and 11 bases from J; junction bases left unmatched: 15. In germline, CDR1 is MGHRA, CDR2 YSYEKL. CDR3 DNA sequence: TGCGCCAGCAGCCGATCCGGGACAGGCGTGGTCGAGGCTTTCTTT. The encoded protein is CASSRSGTGVVEAFF.

This clone was observed a single time. The chain links TRBV9 to TRBJ2-1; 8 positions agree with TRBD2. CDR1 is SGDLS and CDR2 is YYNGEE in the germline V gene. The CDR3 length is 15 residues. Germline trimming cut 4 bases from V and 8 bases from J; bases unmatched to any gene: 11. The CDR3 nucleotides are TGTGCCAGCAGCTCCAAAAGCGGGAGTGGTTATGAGCAGTTCTTC. Its protein is CASSSKSGSGYEQFF.

This chain joins TRBV9 and TRBJ2-7; D ambiguous. V was cut by 0 bases and J by 3 bases, with 7 bases left in between. This CDR3 is built from 13 residues. Germline lookup yields CDR1 SGDLS and CDR2 YYNGEE. CDR3 coding DNA: TGTGCCAGCAGCGTAGACTGGGGCTACGAGCAGTACTTC. Its protein is CASSVDWGYEQYF.

This chain joins TRBV6-5 and TRBJ1-6; TRBD1 aligns across 9 bases. The J segment lost 9 bases and the V segment lost 1 base, leaving 7 bases of the junction unmatched. CDR3 length equals 16 residues. Germline CDR1 is MNHEY and CDR2 is SVGAGI. The CDR3 coding sequence is TGTGCCAGCAGTTACTACGAGACAGGGGGTTTTTCACCCCTCCACTTT. Translation gives CASSYYETGGFSPLHF.

The chain couples TRBV6-2 or TRBV6-3 to TRBJ2-3, with a possible D match to TRBD2 (5 bases). Germline V gives CDR1 MNHEY, CDR2 SVGEGT. V was trimmed by 5 bases and J by 2 bases, leaving 14 bases between them. The CDR3 spans 15 residues. The CDR3 loop is CASSLPGILTDTQYF. Here the CDR3 DNA reads TGTGCCAGCAGTCTGCCCGGGATTCTCACAGATACGCAGTATTTT.

The rearrangement links TRBV19 to TRBJ2-5; 8 bases are shared with TRBD1. Germline V gene data show CDR1 as LNHDA and CDR2 as SQIVND (reference sequence). With V trimmed by 4 bases and J by 2 bases, 3 bases remained unmatched. The CDR3 spans 14 residues. The CDR3, as DNA: TGTGCCAGTAGTAAAAACAGGGGGCAAGAGACCCAGTACTTC. Translated, it gives CASSKNRGQETQYF.

The J gene is TRBJ2-3, the V gene TRBV27; TRBD2 matches 10 bases. CDR3 size: 17 residues. Germline-derived CDR1 and CDR2 are MNHEY and SMNVEV (reference sequence). J gave up 4 bases and V 8 bases, and 15 bases lay outside the gene matches. The CDR3 nucleotides read TGTGCCAGCGGAGGGCTAGCGGGGGTTGGGGCCCCAGATACGCAGTATTTT. It codes for CASGGLAGVGAPDTQYF.

This chain uses TRBV28 with TRBJ1-2, with 9 positions matching TRBD1. Per the germline V gene, CDR1 is MDHEN and CDR2 is SYDVKM. V was clipped by 9 bases and J by 4 bases; unmatched bases: 12. The CDR3 totals 15 residues. The chain's CDR3 is CASQTGTGSLYGYTF. CDR3 nucleotides: TGTGCCAGTCAAACCGGGACAGGGAGTCTCTATGGCTACACCTTC.

This chain links TRBV28 with TRBJ1-6, with 8 bases fitting TRBD1. V lost 3 bases, J lost 7 bases, and 5 bases stayed unmatched. Germline loops: CDR1 MDHEN, CDR2 SYDVKM. The CDR3 spans 15 residues. The CDR3 is CASSFRDRLNSPLHF. As DNA, the CDR3 is TGTGCCAGCAGTTTTCGGGACAGGTTAAATTCACCCCTCCACTTT.

The rearrangement joins TRBV2 to TRBJ1-5, with 7 bases that match TRBD1. The germline V gene encodes CDR1 SNHLY and CDR2 FYNNEI. After removal of 5 bases from V and 3 bases from J, the junction contained 7 bases not matched to a gene. The CDR3 contains 15 residues. CDR3 sequence: CASSLGGRDNQPQHF. As DNA, the CDR3 is TGTGCCAGCAGTTTAGGGGGCAGGGACAATCAGCCCCAGCATTTT. The whole variable domain, remainder taken from reference TRBV2 and TRBJ1-5, is EPEVTQTPSHQVTQMGQEVILRCVPISNHLYFYWYRQILGQKVEFLVSFYNNEISEKSEIFDDQFSVERPDGSNFTLKIRSTKLEDSAMYFCASSLGGRDNQPQHFGDGTRLSIL.

J is TRBJ2-2 and V is TRBV3-1 (or the pseudogene TRBV3-2); 10 bases line up with TRBD2. V lost 4 bases, J lost 13 bases, and 12 bases stayed unmatched. Germline V gene lookup returns CDR1 LGHDT and CDR2 YNNKEL (reference sequence). This CDR3 has 15 residues. The DNA for the CDR3 is TGTGCCAGCAGCCCCCGGACTAGCGGTAAAATAGGGCTGTTTTTT. It specifies CASSPRTSGKIGLFF.

The chain combines TRBV11-2 with TRBJ1-5; 10 nucleotides match TRBD1. The CDR3 consists of 14 residues. After removal of 5 bases from V and 10 bases from J, the junction contained 8 bases not matched to a gene. Looked up from germline, CDR1 is SGHAT and CDR2 is FQNNGV. For the CDR3, the DNA is TGTGCCAGCAGCCATAAGGGACAGGGGTCCCCCCAGCATTTT. Translated, it gives CASSHKGQGSPQHF.

This sequence joins TRBV3-1 (or the pseudogene TRBV3-2) and TRBJ2-2; 7 bases match TRBD1. The CDR3 runs to 15 residues. Germline values: CDR1 LGHDT, CDR2 YNNKEL (reference sequence). The V and J ends lost 4 bases and 5 bases, in that order; junction bases with no gene match: 7. In nucleotides, the CDR3 is TGTGCCAGCAGCCCTTGGGACAGATCAACCGGGGAGCTGTTTTTT. It codes for CASSPWDRSTGELFF.